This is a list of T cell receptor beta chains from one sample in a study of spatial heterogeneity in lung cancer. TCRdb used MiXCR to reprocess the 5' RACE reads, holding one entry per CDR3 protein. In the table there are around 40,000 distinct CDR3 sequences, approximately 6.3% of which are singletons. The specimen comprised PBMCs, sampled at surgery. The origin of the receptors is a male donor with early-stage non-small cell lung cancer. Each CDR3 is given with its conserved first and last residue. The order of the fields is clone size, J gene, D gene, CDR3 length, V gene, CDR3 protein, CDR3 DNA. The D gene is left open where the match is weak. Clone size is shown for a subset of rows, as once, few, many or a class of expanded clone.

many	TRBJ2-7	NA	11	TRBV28	CASSRVYEQYF	TGTGCCAGCAGCAGGGTTTACGAGCAGTACTTC
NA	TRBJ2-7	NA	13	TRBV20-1	CSAIGGLAYEQYF	TGCAGTGCTATAGGAGGTCTTGCCTACGAGCAGTACTTC
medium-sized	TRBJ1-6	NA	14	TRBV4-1	CASSQGQYNSPLHF	TGCGCCAGCAGCCAAGGACAGTATAATTCACCCCTCCACTTT
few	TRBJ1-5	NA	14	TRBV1	CTSSPRSQNQPQHF	TGCACCAGCAGCCCCCGGAGTCAGAATCAGCCCCAGCATTTT
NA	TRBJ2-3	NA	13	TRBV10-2	CASRPAGTDTQYF	TGCGCCAGCAGGCCCGCTGGCACAGATACGCAGTATTTT
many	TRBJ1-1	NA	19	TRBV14	CASSQGYWGARGLDTEAFF	TGTGCCAGCAGCCAAGGGTACTGGGGGGCAAGGGGGTTAGACACTGAAGCTTTCTTT
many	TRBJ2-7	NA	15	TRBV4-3	CASSQVAGLSYEQYF	TGCGCCAGCAGCCAAGTGGCAGGCCTCTCCTACGAGCAGTACTTC
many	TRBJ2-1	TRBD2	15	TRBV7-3	CASSKTSGGYNEQFF	TGTGCCAGCAGCAAGACTAGCGGGGGATATAATGAGCAGTTCTTC
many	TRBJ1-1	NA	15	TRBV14	CASSQVRAMNTEAFF	TGTGCCAGCAGCCAAGTCAGAGCCATGAACACTGAAGCTTTCTTT
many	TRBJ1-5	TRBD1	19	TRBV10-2	CASSESRGTGLAGNQPQHF	TGCGCCAGCAGTGAGTCGAGGGGGACAGGGTTGGCTGGCAATCAGCCCCAGCATTTT
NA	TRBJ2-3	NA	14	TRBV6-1	CASTWEHSTDTQYF	TGTGCCAGCACCTGGGAGCACAGCACAGATACGCAGTATTTT
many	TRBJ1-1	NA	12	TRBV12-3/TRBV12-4	CASSFWGTEAFF	TGTGCCAGCAGTTTCTGGGGTACTGAAGCTTTCTTT
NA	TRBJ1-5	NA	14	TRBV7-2	CASSSQVGNRPQHF	TGTGCCAGCAGCTCCCAGGTGGGCAATCGGCCCCAGCATTTT
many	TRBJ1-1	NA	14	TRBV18	CASSPPGANTEAFF	TGTGCCAGCTCACCACCGGGAGCAAACACTGAAGCTTTCTTT
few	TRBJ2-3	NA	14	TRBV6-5	CASSYGRPPDTQYF	TGTGCCAGCAGTTACGGTAGACCCCCAGATACGCAGTATTTT
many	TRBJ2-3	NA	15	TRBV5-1	CASSPPGTSTDTQYF	TGCGCCAGCAGCCCGCCAGGGACTAGCACAGATACGCAGTATTTT
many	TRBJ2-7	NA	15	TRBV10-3	CAISDPAGNSYEQYF	TGTGCCATCAGTGATCCGGCAGGGAACTCCTACGAGCAGTACTTC
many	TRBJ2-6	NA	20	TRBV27	CASSRSRSVYRASGANVLTF	TGTGCCAGCAGTCGAAGCAGGAGTGTCTACAGGGCTTCTGGGGCCAACGTCCTGACTTTC
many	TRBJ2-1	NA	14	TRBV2	CASGRRGAYNEQFF	TGTGCCAGCGGGAGGAGGGGGGCCTACAATGAGCAGTTCTTC
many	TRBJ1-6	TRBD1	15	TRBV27	CASSSGTGGHSPLHF	TGTGCCAGCAGTTCCGGGACAGGGGGCCATTCACCCCTCCACTTT
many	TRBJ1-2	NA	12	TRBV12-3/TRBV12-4	CATAGGGEGYTF	TGTGCCACTGCCGGTGGGGGAGAGGGCTACACCTTC
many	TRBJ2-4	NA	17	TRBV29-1	CSVRQGANFLAKNIQYF	TGCAGCGTCCGTCAAGGGGCGAACTTTTTAGCCAAAAACATTCAGTACTTC
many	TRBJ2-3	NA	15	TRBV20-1	CSARDHGRTTDTQYF	TGCAGTGCTAGAGATCATGGCAGGACCACAGATACGCAGTATTTT
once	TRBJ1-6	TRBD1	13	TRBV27	CASSWDRGKPIHF	TGTGCCAGCAGTTGGGACAGGGGAAAGCCGATCCACTTT
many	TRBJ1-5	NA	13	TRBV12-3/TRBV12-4	CASSFESGQPQHF	TGTGCCAGCAGTTTTGAGTCTGGACAGCCCCAGCATTTT
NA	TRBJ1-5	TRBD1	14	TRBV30	CAWSEGDRNQPQHF	TGTGCCTGGAGTGAGGGGGACAGAAATCAGCCCCAGCATTTT
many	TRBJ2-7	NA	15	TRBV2	CASSETGFDYYEQYF	TGTGCCAGCAGTGAAACGGGTTTCGACTACTACGAGCAGTACTTC
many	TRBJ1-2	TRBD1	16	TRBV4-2	CASSTGTGDYNYGYTF	TGTGCCAGCAGTACCGGGACAGGGGATTATAACTATGGCTACACCTTC
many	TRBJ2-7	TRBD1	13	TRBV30	CAWSAGTVYEQYF	TGTGCCTGGAGTGCCGGGACAGTCTACGAGCAGTACTTC
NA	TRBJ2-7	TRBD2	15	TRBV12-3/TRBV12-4	CASTPTSGGAYEQYF	TGTGCCAGCACCCCGACTAGCGGGGGGGCCTACGAGCAGTACTTC
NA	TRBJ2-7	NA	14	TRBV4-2	CASSQDSMSYEQYF	TGTGCCAGCAGCCAAGACAGTATGTCCTACGAGCAGTACTTC
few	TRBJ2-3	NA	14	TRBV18	CASLSGASTDTQYF	TGTGCCAGCTTGTCAGGGGCTAGCACAGATACGCAGTATTTT
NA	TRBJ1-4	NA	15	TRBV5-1	CASSPDRGLNEKLFF	TGCGCCAGCAGCCCGGACAGAGGTCTTAATGAAAAACTGTTTTTT
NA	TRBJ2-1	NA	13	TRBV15	CATAGDLGNEQFF	TGTGCCACTGCTGGGGACCTTGGCAATGAGCAGTTCTTC
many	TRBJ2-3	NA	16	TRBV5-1	CASSFISGPRGDTQYF	TGCGCCAGCAGCTTCATCTCGGGCCCGCGGGGAGATACGCAGTATTTT
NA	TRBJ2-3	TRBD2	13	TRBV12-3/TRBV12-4	CASRKLASDTQYF	TGTGCCAGCCGGAAACTAGCGTCAGATACGCAGTATTTT
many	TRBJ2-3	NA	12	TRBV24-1	CATGGMTDTQYF	TGTGCCACCGGGGGTATGACAGATACGCAGTATTTT
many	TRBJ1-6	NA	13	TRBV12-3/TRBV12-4	CASSLTGWSPLHF	TGTGCCAGCAGTTTAACAGGATGGTCACCCCTCCACTTT
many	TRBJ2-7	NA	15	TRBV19	CASSMVVGAPYEQYF	TGTGCCAGTTCTATGGTTGTGGGGGCCCCCTACGAGCAGTACTTC
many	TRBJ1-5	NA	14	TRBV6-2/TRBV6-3	CASSESYGGQPQHF	TGTGCCAGCAGTGAGTCCTATGGGGGACAGCCCCAGCATTTT
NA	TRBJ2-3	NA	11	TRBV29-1	CSVIPVDTQYF	TGCAGCGTTATACCAGTTGATACGCAGTATTTT
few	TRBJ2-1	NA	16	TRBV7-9	CASSYVAGFSYNEQFF	TGTGCCAGCAGCTACGTGGCGGGCTTCTCCTACAATGAGCAGTTCTTC
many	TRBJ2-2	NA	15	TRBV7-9	CASSLGTSSTGELFF	TGTGCCAGCAGCTTAGGAACTAGTTCCACCGGGGAGCTGTTTTTT
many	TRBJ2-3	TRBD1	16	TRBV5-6	CASSQGQGASTDTQYF	TGTGCCAGCAGCCAGGGCCAGGGGGCTAGCACAGATACGCAGTATTTT
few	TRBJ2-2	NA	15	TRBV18	CASSPPGSHSGELFF	TGTGCCAGCTCACCACCCGGTAGCCACTCCGGGGAGCTGTTTTTT
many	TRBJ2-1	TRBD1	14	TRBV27	CASSLGQGYDEQFF	TGTGCCAGCAGTTTAGGACAGGGGTATGATGAGCAGTTCTTC
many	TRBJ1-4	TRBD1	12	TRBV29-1	CSAGNRGEKLFF	TGCAGCGCGGGGAACAGGGGCGAGAAACTGTTTTTT
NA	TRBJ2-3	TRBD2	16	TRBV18	CASSPPSRGGTDTQYF	TGTGCCAGCTCACCACCGTCGCGGGGGGGCACAGATACGCAGTATTTT
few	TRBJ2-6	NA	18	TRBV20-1	CSAREPKGTGSGANVLTF	TGCAGTGCTAGAGAACCCAAGGGTACAGGGTCTGGGGCCAACGTCCTGACTTTC
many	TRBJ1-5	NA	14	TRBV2	CASSAQGSREPQHF	TGTGCCAGCAGTGCCCAGGGAAGCCGGGAGCCCCAGCATTTT
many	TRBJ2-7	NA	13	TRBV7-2	CASGGFFGFEQYF	TGTGCCAGCGGGGGATTTTTCGGTTTCGAGCAGTACTTC
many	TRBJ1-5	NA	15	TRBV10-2	CASSEGQAVNQPQHF	TGCGCCAGCAGTGAGGGGCAGGCCGTTAATCAGCCCCAGCATTTT
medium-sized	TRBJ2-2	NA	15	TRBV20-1	CSARDPASNTGELFF	TGCAGTGCTAGAGATCCAGCCTCGAACACCGGGGAGCTGTTTTTT
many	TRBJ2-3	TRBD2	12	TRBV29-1	CSVGTSSDTQYF	TGCAGCGTTGGGACTAGCTCAGATACGCAGTATTTT
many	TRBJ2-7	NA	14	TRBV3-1	CASSHNTGFNEQYF	TGTGCCAGCAGCCATAATACAGGGTTCAACGAGCAGTACTTC
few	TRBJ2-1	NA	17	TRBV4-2	CASSQESGGSSYNEQFF	TGTGCCAGCAGCCAAGAGTCGGGCGGTAGCTCCTACAATGAGCAGTTCTTC
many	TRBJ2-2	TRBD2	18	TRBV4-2	CASSQGAAGERNTGELFF	TGTGCCAGCAGCCAAGGGGCAGCGGGGGAGCGGAACACCGGGGAGCTGTTTTTT
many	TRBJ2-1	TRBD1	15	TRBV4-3	CASSQDRAGLNEQFF	TGCGCCAGCAGCCAGGACAGGGCAGGTTTGAATGAGCAGTTCTTC
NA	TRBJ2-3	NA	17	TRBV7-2	CASSLERTGIGTDTQYF	TGTGCCAGCAGCTTAGAGCGGACGGGGATAGGCACAGATACGCAGTATTTT